This T cell receptor (beta chain) derives from a study of blood T cell repertoires in COVID-19. Per germline, CDR1 SGHVS and CDR2 FQNEAQ. Trimming cost V 0 bases and J 9 bases, with 11 bases left between them. CDR3 size: 13 residues. Profiled with immunoSEQ multiplex PCR; TCRdb holds only in-frame clones, not every one. This table holds roughly 170,000 clones, around 82% found once. Sequencing was performed on PBMCs or T cells enriched from blood (not recorded which). This sequence originates from a man in his 60s who had recovered from COVID-19. The chain carries TRBV7-8 and TRBJ1-2, with TRBD1 as a possible D gene (6 bases). CDR3 sequence: CASSLAYRESYTF. DNA for the CDR3: TGTGCCAGCAGCTTAGCCTACAGGGAGAGCTACACCTTC.